These T cell receptor beta chains were read from a single sample in a study of blood T cells in healthy people across ages. One entry per CDR3 protein, called by TCRdb with MiXCR from the 5' RACE reads. The table lists more than 900,000 distinct CDR3 sequences, around 27% of them singletons, with less than 0.75% in the top ten. The data also belong to a second study, concerning T cells of mothers and their children.

Sample: blood. These receptor sequences come from a girl between 2 and 10 years old in good health. CDR3s include the opening cysteine and the closing phenylalanine or tryptophan. The listing skips clone size in some rows; elsewhere it reads once, few, many or a size class.

j_gene,abundance,v_gene,CDR3aa
TRBJ1-1,-,TRBV15,CATSRRRQVLIAFF
TRBJ2-5,-,TRBV11-2,CASSPGWGGEETQYF
TRBJ1-1,-,TRBV5-1,CASSRARTGWNTEAFF
TRBJ2-7,few,TRBV11-3,CASSLQGQGPLRAYEQYF
TRBJ2-5,once,TRBV5-1,CASSIGQGLKTQYF
TRBJ2-4,-,TRBV7-2,CASSLTDLAKNIQYF
TRBJ2-7,few,TRBV3-1,CASRGDLSYEQYF
TRBJ2-1,few,TRBV4-2,CASSQDLTPGNEQFF
TRBJ1-2,-,TRBV4-1,CASSQDPAVYGYTF
TRBJ1-2,-,TRBV18,CASSPGPSNYGYTF
-,few,TRBV2,CAIPGTGYEQYF
-,-,TRBV5-1,CASSLAGYSYEQYF
TRBJ2-3,-,TRBV4-1,CASSQEGGEVDTQYF
TRBJ2-3,few,TRBV29-1,CSVLYRDNTDTQYF
TRBJ2-4,-,TRBV20-1,CSARDRWELAKNIQYF
TRBJ1-3,-,TRBV12-3/TRBV12-4,CASTRGISGNTIYF
TRBJ1-5,few,TRBV24-1,CATSDPTGGSQPQHF
TRBJ2-1,-,TRBV11-2,CASSPPGYNGQFF
TRBJ2-1,few,TRBV5-1,CASSLAMGPNNEQFF
TRBJ2-5,-,TRBV4-1,CASSQTYGETQYF
TRBJ2-7,-,TRBV7-9,CASSLGSTYSLYEQYF
TRBJ2-5,-,TRBV5-1,CATTVSGQETQYF